This T cell receptor (beta chain) was obtained from a study of human T cells and chemical hapten exposure. About the research overall: Upper inner arm skin measuring roughly 2 cm by roughly 2 cm received 2% DPC for sensitization. Patients received weekly diphenylcyclopropenone doses to the scalp throughout the roughly 24-week study.

As to time point: pre-sensitization, week 0. Treatment in this sample: therapeutic diphenylcyclopropenone sensitization with weekly scalp DPC. Using its own MiXCR run on the RACE reads, TCRdb lists one record per CDR3 protein. Of some 330,000 distinct CDR3 sequences in the sample, 5% to 6.5% are singletons; the top ten hold about 8.2%. This clonotype was seen more than once but under ten times. The CDR3 sequence is 16 residues long. V lost 0 bases to trimming and J lost 3 bases, with 15 bases between them. Germline V CDR1 and CDR2: SGHNT, YYREEE (reference sequence). Specimen: whole blood, collected in connection with sensitization to the hapten diphenylcyclopropenone (DPC). This clonotype was obtained from a woman younger than 35 with alopecia areata. Some clones in this sample may be carry-over from other donors' samples. The V and J genes are TRBV5-4 and TRBJ2-5; the D gene is possibly TRBD2 (6 bases). This CDR3 is CASSLEITGGEETQYF. The DNA for the CDR3 is TGTGCCAGCAGCTTGGAGATTACTGGCGGGGAAGAGACCCAGTACTTC.